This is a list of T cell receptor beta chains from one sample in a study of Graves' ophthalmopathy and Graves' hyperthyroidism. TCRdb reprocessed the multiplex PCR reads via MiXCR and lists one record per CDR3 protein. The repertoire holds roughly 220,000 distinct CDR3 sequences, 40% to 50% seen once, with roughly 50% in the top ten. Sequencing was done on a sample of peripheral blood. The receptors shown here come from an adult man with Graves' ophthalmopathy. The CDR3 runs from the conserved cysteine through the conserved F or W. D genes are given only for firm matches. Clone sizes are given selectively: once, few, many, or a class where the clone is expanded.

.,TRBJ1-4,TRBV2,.,TGTGCCAGCAGTGACAGTCAAGCGGGAGCTAATGAAAAACTGTTTTTT,CASSDSQAGANEKLFF
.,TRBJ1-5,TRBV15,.,TGTGCCACCAGCGGAGATATGGGTTTCGGCAATCAGCCCCAGCATTTT,CATSGDMGFGNQPQHF
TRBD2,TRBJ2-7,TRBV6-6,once,TGTGCCAGCAGTCCGGGGGGCGGGGGGCCCTACGAGCAGTACTTC,CASSPGGGGPYEQYF
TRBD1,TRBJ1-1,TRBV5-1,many,TGCGCCAGCAGCTTGGGGGACAGAGAAGCTTTCTTT,CASSLGDREAFF
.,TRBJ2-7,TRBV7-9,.,TGTGCCAGCACCTCCGGCGCCGGGGAGCAGTACTTC,CASTSGAGEQYF
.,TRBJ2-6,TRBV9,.,TGTGCCAGCACGCTTAGTGGGGACGGGGCCAACGCCCTGACTTTC,CASTLSGDGANALTF
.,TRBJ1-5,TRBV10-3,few,TGTGCCATCAGTGCCGCGGGACGGACCGTGGGTCAGCCCCAGCATTTT,CAISAAGRTVGQPQHF
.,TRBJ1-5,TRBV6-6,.,TGTGCCAGCAGCTACCTCACGGAACGGTTGGGCAATCAGCCCCAGCATTTT,CASSYLTERLGNQPQHF
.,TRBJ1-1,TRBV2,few,TGTGCCAGCAGTGAAGATGGGGTTCCAGCTTTCTTT,CASSEDGVPAFF
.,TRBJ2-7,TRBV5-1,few,TGCGCCAGCAGCTTGAACTCCGGGGCCGAGCAGTACTTC,CASSLNSGAEQYF
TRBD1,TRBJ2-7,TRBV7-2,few,TGTGCCAGCAGCCCTAGTCCCGGACAGGGGGCCTACGAGCAGTACTTC,CASSPSPGQGAYEQYF
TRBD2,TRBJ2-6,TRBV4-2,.,TGTGCCAGCAGCCAAGATGGGGGGGCTGGGGCCAACGTCCTGACTTTC,CASSQDGGAGANVLTF
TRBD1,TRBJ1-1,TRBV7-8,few,TGTGCCAGCAGCTTCAATGGACAGGGGAACACTGAAGCTTTCTTT,CASSFNGQGNTEAFF
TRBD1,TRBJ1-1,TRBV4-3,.,TGCGCCAACAGGGGGATCCTGAAGGGTACTGAAGCTTTCTTT,CANRGILKGTEAFF
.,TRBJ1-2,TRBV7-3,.,TGTGCCAGCAGCCCCCACCGGGACACTAAGGGCTATGGCTACACCTTC,CASSPHRDTKGYGYTF
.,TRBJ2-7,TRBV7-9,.,TGTGCCAGCAGCTTAATCGAAGGAATCGAGCAGTACTTC,CASSLIEGIEQYF
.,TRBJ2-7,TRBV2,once,TGTGCCAGCAGTTACTCCCGAACAGTTACCCACGAGCAGTACTTC,CASSYSRTVTHEQYF
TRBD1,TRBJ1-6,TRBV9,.,TGTGCCAGCAGCTTACAGGGGAATAATTCACCCCTCCACTTT,CASSLQGNNSPLHF
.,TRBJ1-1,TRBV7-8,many,TGTGCCAGCAGTTTAGGGGGAAGAAACACTGAAGCTTTCTTT,CASSLGGRNTEAFF
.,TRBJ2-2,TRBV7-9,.,TGTGCCAGCAGCCCAAAAGTGACCGGGGAGCTGTTTTTT,CASSPKVTGELFF
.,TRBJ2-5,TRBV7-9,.,TGTGCCAGCAGCCCACGGAGGAGGGGAGAGACCCAGTACTTC,CASSPRRRGETQYF
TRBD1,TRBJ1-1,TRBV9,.,TGTGCCAGCAGCGTAGGACAGGGGGGGTACACTGAAGCTTTCTTT,CASSVGQGGYTEAFF
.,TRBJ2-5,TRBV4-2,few,TGTGCCAGCAGCCAAGCCCAGTCGGACCAAGAGACCCAGTACTTC,CASSQAQSDQETQYF
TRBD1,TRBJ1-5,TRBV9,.,TGTGCCAGCAGCGCCACAGGGGGTGGCAATCAGCCCCAGCATTTT,CASSATGGGNQPQHF
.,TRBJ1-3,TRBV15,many,TGTGCCACCAGCAACGAGACAGGAAACACCATATATTTT,CATSNETGNTIYF
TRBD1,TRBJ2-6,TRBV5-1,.,TGCGCCAGCAGCGACCCCGGGACAGGGGTGACTGGGGCCAACGTCCTGACTTTC,CASSDPGTGVTGANVLTF
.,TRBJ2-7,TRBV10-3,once,TGTGCCAGCAGTGAAATGGGACCCCACTACGAGCAGTACTTC,CASSEMGPHYEQYF
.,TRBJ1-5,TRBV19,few,TGTGCCAGTAGTCCTCCCTGGGGGGGGCGCAATCAGCCCCAGCATTTT,CASSPPWGGRNQPQHF
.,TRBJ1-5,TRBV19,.,TGTGCCAGTAGTATAGTCAATCAGCCCCAGCATTTT,CASSIVNQPQHF
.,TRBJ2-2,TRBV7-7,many,TGTGCTAGCAGCTTATCCCGTTCAGGGAGCGGGGAGCTGTTTTTT,CASSLSRSGSGELFF
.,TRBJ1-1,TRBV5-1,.,TGCGCCAGCAGCTTGGCAGGACGGAGGAACACTGAAGCTTTCTTT,CASSLAGRRNTEAFF
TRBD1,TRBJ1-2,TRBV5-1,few,TGCGCCAGCAGCTTGGCGACAGGGAACGAGGGCTACACCTTC,CASSLATGNEGYTF
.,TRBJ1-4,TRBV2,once,TGTGCCAGCAGTATTGACAGTCCAACTAATGAAAAACTGTTTTTT,CASSIDSPTNEKLFF
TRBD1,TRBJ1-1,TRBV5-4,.,TGTGCCAGCAGTACAGGGGCAATGAACACTGAAGCTTTCTTT,CASSTGAMNTEAFF
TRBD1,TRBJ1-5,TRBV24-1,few,TGTGCCACCAGTGGTTCCGGGACAGACAATCAGCCCCAGCATTTT,CATSGSGTDNQPQHF
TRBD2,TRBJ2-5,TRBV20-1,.,TGCAGTGCTAGAGAGGCTAGCGGGGGCCAAGAGACCCAGTACTTC,CSAREASGGQETQYF
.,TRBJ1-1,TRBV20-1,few,TGCAGCCAGACGAGGGGCAACACTGAAGCTTTCTTT,CSQTRGNTEAFF
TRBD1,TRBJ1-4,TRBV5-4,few,TGTGCCAGCAGCTTGGAGACAGGGAAGGCTGAAAAACTGTTTTTT,CASSLETGKAEKLFF
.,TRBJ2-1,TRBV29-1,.,TGCAGCGTTCAAAGGGTGGGGAATGAGCAGTTCTTC,CSVQRVGNEQFF
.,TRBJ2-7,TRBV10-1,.,TGCGCCAGCGCGGGCCTCCCCTCCTACGAGCAGTACTTC,CASAGLPSYEQYF
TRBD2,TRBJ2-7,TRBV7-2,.,TGTGCCAGCATCAAGGCGGCGGGAGGCACCTACGAGCAGTACTTC,CASIKAAGGTYEQYF
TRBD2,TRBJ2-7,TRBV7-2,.,TGTGCCAGCAGCGAGACTAGCGGGAGTAGTTACGAGCAGTACTTC,CASSETSGSSYEQYF
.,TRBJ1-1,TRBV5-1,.,TGCGCCAGCATTCAGGGTTCGGGGCTCAACACTGAAGCTTTCTTT,CASIQGSGLNTEAFF
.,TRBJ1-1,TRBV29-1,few,TGCAGCGTTGAGGGGACCTGGCCTTTCTTT,CSVEGTWPFF
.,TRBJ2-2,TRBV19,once,TGTGCCAGTCGCCTAAGGTTGGCGAACACCGGGGAGCTGTTTTTT,CASRLRLANTGELFF
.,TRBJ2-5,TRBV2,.,TGTGCCAGCAGTTTAGGGCCCCCCCTGGAGACCCAGTACTTC,CASSLGPPLETQYF
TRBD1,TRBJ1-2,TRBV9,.,TGCGCCAGCAGCTTGGAGACCACAGGGGGCGATGGCTACACCTTC,CASSLETTGGDGYTF
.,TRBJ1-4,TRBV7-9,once,TGTGCCAGCAGCTTAGATTCATGGACAGCCGGGGAAAAACTGTTTTTT,CASSLDSWTAGEKLFF
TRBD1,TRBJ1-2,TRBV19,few,TGTGCCAGTCTGAACCGGGACAGGGCGTATGGCTACACCTTC,CASLNRDRAYGYTF
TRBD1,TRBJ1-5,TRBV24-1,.,TGTGCCACCAGCCAAGGACAGGGAAATCAGCCCCAGCATTTT,CATSQGQGNQPQHF
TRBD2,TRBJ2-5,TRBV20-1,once,TGCAGTGCCCCTGGCCCCGGGGCGAGCGGGAGGGCCGAGGAGACCCAGTACTTC,CSAPGPGASGRAEETQYF